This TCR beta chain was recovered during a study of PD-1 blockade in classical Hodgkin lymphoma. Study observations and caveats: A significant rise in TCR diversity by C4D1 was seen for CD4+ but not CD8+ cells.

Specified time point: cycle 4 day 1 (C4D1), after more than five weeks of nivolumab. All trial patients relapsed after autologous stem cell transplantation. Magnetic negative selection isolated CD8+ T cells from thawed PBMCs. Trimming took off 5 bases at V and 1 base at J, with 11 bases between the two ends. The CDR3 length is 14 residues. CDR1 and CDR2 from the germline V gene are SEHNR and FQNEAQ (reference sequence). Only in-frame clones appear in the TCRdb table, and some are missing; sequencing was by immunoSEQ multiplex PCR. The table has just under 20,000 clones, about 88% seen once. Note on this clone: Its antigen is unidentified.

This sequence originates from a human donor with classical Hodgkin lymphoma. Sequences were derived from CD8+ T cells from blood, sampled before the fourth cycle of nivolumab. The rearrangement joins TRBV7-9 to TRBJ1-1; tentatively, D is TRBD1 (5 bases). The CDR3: CASSKTGGNTEAFF. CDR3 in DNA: TGTGCCAGCAGCAAAACAGGTGGGAACACTGAAGCTTTCTTT.